This TCR beta chain was observed in a study of metastatic and nonmetastatic thyroid tumors. Study at large: Where malignant and benign thyroid patients were concerned, repertoires were compared across blood and tumor or nodule tissue.

TCRdb reassembled clones from the PCR reads with MiXCR. The sample yields about 31,000 clones, approximately 19% seen once. This clone was counted ten times or more. Its antigen is still unknown. This sample also contains other DNA sequences that code for the same CDR3. Before thyroid surgery, none of the patients had received any treatment. The germline V and J ends were trimmed by 3 bases and 3 bases, with 1 base remaining between them. CDR3 length equals 11 residues. CDR1 and CDR2 from the germline V gene are SGHTA and FQGNSA. Overall study findings and caveats: In blood and tumor, TCR beta diversity was reportedly significantly higher in malignant thyroid tumors than in benign nodules.

The receptor comes from a female donor with papillary thyroid cancer or a benign thyroid nodule (not recorded which). Some clones in this sample may be carry-over from other donors' samples. The rearrangement joins TRBV7-2 to TRBJ2-3; D remains ambiguous. Sequencing was performed on blood. The CDR3 DNA reads TGTGCCAGCAGCTTGACAGATACGCAGTATTTT. It is translated as CASSLTDTQYF.